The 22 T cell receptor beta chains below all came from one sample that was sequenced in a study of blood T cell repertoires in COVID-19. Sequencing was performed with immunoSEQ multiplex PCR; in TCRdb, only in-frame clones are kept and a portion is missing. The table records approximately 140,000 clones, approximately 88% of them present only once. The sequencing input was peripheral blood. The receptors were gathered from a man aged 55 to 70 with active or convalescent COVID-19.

The CDR3 here is CASSWSGRAGDTQYF. The CDR3 DNA reads TGCGCCAGCAGCTGGAGCGGGAGGGCCGGAGATACGCAGTATTTT. This chain uses TRBV5-1 with TRBJ2-3, with 10 nucleotides matching TRBD2. CDR1 and CDR2 (germline): SGHRS, YFSETQ. The CDR3 runs 15 residues. V trimming: 3 bases; J trimming: 5 bases; junction bases outside the gene matches: 6.

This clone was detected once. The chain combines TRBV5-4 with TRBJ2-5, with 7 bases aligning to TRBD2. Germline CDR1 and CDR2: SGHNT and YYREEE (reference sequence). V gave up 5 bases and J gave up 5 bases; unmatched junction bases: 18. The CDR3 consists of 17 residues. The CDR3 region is CASSAHSNRFGGETQYF. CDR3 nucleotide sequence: TGTGCCAGCAGTGCACATTCCAACAGGTTCGGGGGGGAGACCCAGTACTTC.

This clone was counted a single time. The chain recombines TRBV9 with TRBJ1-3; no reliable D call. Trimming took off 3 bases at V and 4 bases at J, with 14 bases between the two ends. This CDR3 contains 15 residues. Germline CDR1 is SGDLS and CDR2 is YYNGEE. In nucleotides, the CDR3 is TGTGCCAGCAGCGGCTCCTCGGGTGCCGGAAACACCATATATTTT. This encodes CASSGSSGAGNTIYF.

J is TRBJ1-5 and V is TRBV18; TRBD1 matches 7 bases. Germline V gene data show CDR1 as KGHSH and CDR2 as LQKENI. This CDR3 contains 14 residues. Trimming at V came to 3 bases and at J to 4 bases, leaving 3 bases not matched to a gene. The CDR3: CASSPSGQNQPQHF. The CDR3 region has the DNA TGTGCCAGCTCACCCTCGGGACAGAATCAGCCCCAGCATTTT.

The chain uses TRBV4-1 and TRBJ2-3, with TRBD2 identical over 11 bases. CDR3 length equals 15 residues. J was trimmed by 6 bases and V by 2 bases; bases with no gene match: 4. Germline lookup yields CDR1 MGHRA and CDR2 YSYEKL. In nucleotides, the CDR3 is TGCGCCAGCAGCCAAATATCTAGCGGGAGGGATACGCAGTATTTT. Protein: CASSQISSGRDTQYF.

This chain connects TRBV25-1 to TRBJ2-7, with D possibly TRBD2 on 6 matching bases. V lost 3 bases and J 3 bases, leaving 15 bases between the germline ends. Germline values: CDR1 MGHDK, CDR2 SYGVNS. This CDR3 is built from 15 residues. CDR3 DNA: TGTGCCAGCAGTGACGGGAGCGCGAACCGCTACGAGCAGTACTTC. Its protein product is CASSDGSANRYEQYF.

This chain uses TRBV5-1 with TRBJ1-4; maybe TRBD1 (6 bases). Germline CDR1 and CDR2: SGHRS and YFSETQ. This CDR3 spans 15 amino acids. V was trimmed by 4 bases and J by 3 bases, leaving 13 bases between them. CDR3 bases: TGCGCCAGCAGCGCTCAGGGGTTGGCTAATGAAAAACTGTTTTTT. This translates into CASSAQGLANEKLFF.

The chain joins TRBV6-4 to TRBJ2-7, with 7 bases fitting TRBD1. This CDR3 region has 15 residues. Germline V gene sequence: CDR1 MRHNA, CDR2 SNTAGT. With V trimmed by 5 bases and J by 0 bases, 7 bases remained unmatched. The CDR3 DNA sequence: TGTGCCAGCAGTACCACGGACAGGAGCTCCTACGAGCAGTACTTC. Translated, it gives CASSTTDRSSYEQYF.

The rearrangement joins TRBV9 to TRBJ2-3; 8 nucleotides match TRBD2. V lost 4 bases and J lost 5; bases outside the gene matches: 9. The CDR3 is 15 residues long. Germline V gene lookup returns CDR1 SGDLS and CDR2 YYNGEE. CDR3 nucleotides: TGTGCCAGCAGCTCAAGCGGGAGAGGGGGAGATACGCAGTATTTT. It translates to CASSSSGRGGDTQYF.

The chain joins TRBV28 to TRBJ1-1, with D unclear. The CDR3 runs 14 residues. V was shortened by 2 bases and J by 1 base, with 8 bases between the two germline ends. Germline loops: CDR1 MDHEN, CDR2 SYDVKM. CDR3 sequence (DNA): TGTGCCAGCAGTTTACCCCCCGGGAACACTGAAGCTTTCTTT. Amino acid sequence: CASSLPPGNTEAFF.

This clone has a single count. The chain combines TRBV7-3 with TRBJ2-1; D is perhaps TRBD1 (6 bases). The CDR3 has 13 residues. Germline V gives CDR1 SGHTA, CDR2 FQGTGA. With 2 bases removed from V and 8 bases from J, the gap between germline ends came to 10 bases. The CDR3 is CASSLSQGYEQFF. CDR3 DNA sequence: TGTGCCAGCAGCTTATCACAGGGCTATGAGCAGTTCTTC.

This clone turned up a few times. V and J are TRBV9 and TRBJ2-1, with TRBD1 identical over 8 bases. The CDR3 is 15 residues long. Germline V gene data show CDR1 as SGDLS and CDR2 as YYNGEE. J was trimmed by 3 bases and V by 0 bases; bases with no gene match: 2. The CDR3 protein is CASSVGGQVYNEQFF. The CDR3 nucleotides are TGTGCCAGCAGCGTAGGGGGACAGGTCTACAATGAGCAGTTCTTC.

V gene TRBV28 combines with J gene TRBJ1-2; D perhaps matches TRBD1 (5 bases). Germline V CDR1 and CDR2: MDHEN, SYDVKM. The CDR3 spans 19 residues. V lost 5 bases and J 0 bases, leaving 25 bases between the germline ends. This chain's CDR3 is CASSKPPGGGQGANYGYTF. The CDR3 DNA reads TGTGCCAGCAGTAAACCTCCGGGAGGAGGCCAGGGAGCTAACTATGGCTACACCTTC.

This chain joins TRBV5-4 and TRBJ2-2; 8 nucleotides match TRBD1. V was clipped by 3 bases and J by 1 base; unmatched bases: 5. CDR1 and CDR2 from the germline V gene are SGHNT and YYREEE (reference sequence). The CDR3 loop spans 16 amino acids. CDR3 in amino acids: CASSSLDRVNTGELFF. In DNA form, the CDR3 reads TGTGCCAGCAGCTCTCTGGACAGGGTGAACACCGGGGAGCTGTTTTTT.

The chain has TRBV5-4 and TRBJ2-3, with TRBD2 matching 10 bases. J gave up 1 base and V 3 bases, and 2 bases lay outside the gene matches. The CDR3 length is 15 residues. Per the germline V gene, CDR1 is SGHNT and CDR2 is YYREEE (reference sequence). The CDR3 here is CASSSGLAGTDTQYF. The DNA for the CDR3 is TGTGCCAGCAGCTCCGGACTAGCGGGCACAGATACGCAGTATTTT. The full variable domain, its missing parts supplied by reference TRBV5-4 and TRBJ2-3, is ETGVTQSPTHLIKTRGQQVTLRCSSQSGHNTVSWYQQALGQGPQFIFQYYREEENGRGNFPPRFSGLQFPNYSSELNVNALELDDSALYLCASSSGLAGTDTQYFGPGTRLTVL.

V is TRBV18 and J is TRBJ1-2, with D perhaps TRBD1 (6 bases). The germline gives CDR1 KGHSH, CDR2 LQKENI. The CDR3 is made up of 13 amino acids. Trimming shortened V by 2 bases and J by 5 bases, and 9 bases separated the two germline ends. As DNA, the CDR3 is TGTGCCAGCTCACCAGGACAGCCATATGGCTACACCTTC. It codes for CASSPGQPYGYTF.

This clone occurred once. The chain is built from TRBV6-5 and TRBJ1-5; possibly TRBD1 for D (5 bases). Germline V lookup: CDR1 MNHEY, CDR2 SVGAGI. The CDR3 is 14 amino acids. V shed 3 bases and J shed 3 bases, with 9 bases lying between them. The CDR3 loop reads CASSYNRHNQPQHF. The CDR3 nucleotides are TGTGCCAGCAGTTATAACAGGCACAATCAGCCCCAGCATTTT.

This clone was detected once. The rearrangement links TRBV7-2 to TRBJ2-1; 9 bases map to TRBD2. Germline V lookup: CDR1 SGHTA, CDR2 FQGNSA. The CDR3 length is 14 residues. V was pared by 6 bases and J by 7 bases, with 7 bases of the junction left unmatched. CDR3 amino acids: CASSLSGSWNEQFF. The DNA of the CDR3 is TGTGCCAGCAGTCTTAGCGGGAGCTGGAATGAGCAGTTCTTC.

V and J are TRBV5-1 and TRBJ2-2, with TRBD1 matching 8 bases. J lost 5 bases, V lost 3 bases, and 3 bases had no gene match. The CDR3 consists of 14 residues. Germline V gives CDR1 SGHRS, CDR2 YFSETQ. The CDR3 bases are TGCGCCAGCAGCTCCGGACAGGGTACCGGGGAGCTGTTTTTT. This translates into CASSSGQGTGELFF.

In nucleotides, the CDR3 is TGCGCCAGCAGCGGCTCGACTAGCGGGTTGACAGATACGCAGTATTTT. Translated: CASSGSTSGLTDTQYF. This sequence joins TRBV5-1 and TRBJ2-3; 10 bases align to TRBD2. The trim removed 4 bases at V and 3 bases at J, leaving 8 bases unmatched. The CDR3 consists of 16 residues. The germline V gene has CDR1 SGHRS and CDR2 YFSETQ.

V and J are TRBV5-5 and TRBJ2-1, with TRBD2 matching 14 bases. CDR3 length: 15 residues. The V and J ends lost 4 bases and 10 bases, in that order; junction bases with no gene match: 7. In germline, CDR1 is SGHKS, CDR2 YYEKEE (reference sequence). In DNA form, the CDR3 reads TGTGCCAGCAGCCCCGGGACTAGCGGGAGCGGAGAGCAGTTCTTC. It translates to CASSPGTSGSGEQFF.

CDR3 sequence: CASSLDWRGNEQFF. The CDR3 bases are TGTGCCAGCAGCTTAGATTGGCGGGGCAATGAGCAGTTCTTC. The chain couples TRBV7-2 to TRBJ2-1, with D perhaps matching TRBD2 (6 bases). The CDR3 sequence is 14 residues long. The V end lost 1 base, the J end lost 6 bases, and 10 bases lay between the germline ends. The germline CDR1 and CDR2 sequences are SGHTA and FQGNSA.